One sample yielded the 13 T cell receptor beta chains listed below, sequenced in a study of CD8+ T cells in alopecia areata. As to treatment: oral pan-JAK inhibitor, 5-10 mg twice daily. RNA extraction and reverse transcription yielded cDNA as sequencing template. Measured with immunoSEQ multiplex PCR; TCRdb has only the in-frame clones, and not every one. Altogether approximately 280,000 clones are present, over 45% being singletons, with the ten largest covering about 1.7%. The starting material was CD4+ T cells sorted from blood, obtained at week 24, from a patient treated with tofacitinib. The source is a human donor with alopecia areata.

Remarks on this clone: Other DNA sequences within the sample encode an identical CDR3. The chain carries TRBV29-1 and TRBJ2-7, with 10 bases that match TRBD1. The CDR3 is made up of 12 amino acids. From germline, CDR1 is SQVTM and CDR2 ANQGSEA. V lost 7 bases to trimming and J lost 1 base; unmatched junction nucleotides: 1. The CDR3 is CSAGQGSYEQYF. CDR3 coding DNA: TGCAGCGCGGGACAGGGGTCCTACGAGCAGTACTTC.

In its sample, this clone was seen a few times. The chain carries TRBV28 and TRBJ2-1; no reliable D call. Looked up from germline, CDR1 is MDHEN and CDR2 is SYDVKM. The CDR3 runs to 12 residues. V shed 7 bases and J shed 0 bases, with 4 bases lying between them. The CDR3 loop is CASKGSYNEQFF. The CDR3 DNA follows: TGTGCCAGCAAAGGCTCCTACAATGAGCAGTTCTTC.

The V gene is TRBV25-1, the J gene TRBJ2-6; D assignment may be TRBD1 or TRBD2 (5 bases each). The CDR3 is made up of 17 amino acids. Trimming shortened V by 1 base and J by 2 bases, and 12 bases separated the two germline ends. Germline CDR1 reads MGHDK; CDR2 reads SYGVNS. CDR3 bases: TGTGCCAGCAGTGAATGGCTATCGGGGCCTGGGGCCAACGTCCTGACTTTC. It codes for CASSEWLSGPGANVLTF.

Here the CDR3 reads CASSLDGNAFF. CDR3 DNA: TGTGCCAGCAGCTTGGACGGTAACGCTTTCTTT. V is TRBV5-6 and J is TRBJ1-1, with D unclear. The germline V gene encodes CDR1 SGHDT and CDR2 YYEEEE. Trimming pared 0 bases from V and 11 bases from J, leaving 8 bases between. The CDR3 runs to 11 residues.

This clone was seen a few times. V usage is TRBV7-2 and J usage is TRBJ2-3; 7 bases fit TRBD1. V dropped 1 base and J dropped 4; count of bases not matched to a gene: 17. This CDR3 has 19 amino acids. In germline, CDR1 is SGHTA, CDR2 FQGNSA. The CDR3 region is CASSLGGTDVLFGADTQYF. Here the CDR3 DNA reads TGTGCCAGCAGCTTAGGAGGGACAGATGTTTTATTTGGCGCAGATACGCAGTATTTT.

The chain uses TRBV29-1 and TRBJ1-2; D is ambiguous. The CDR3 has 16 amino acids. V was pared by 3 bases and J by 6 bases, with 23 bases between. The germline gives CDR1 SQVTM, CDR2 ANQGSEA. The CDR3 bases are TGCAGCGTTGATAGAGGTCTAGGTACAAATCCGGATGGCTACACCTTC. Its protein product is CSVDRGLGTNPDGYTF.

V gene TRBV27 combines with J gene TRBJ2-3, with D possibly being TRBD2 (7 bases). This CDR3 has 16 residues. Trimming stripped 2 bases from V and 1 base from J, with 13 bases between. Looked up from germline, CDR1 is MNHEY and CDR2 is SMNVEV (reference sequence). CDR3 sequence: CASSLRGAGGTDTQYF. The CDR3, as DNA: TGTGCCAGCAGTTTACGGGGGGCTGGGGGCACAGATACGCAGTATTTT.

The rearrangement joins TRBV28 to TRBJ2-1; D unresolved. In germline, CDR1 is MDHEN, CDR2 SYDVKM. V was trimmed by 6 bases and J by 8 bases, leaving 26 bases between them. This CDR3 spans 17 amino acids. CDR3 sequence reads: CASRPSPGFPLRDEQFF. The CDR3 nucleotides are TGTGCCAGCAGACCGTCACCCGGGTTCCCCCTCCGAGATGAGCAGTTCTTC.

This clone was observed a few times. The V and J genes are TRBV29-1 and TRBJ2-2; perhaps TRBD2 as D (5 bases). The V and J ends lost 7 bases and 4 bases respectively, with 16 bases between them. The CDR3 is 14 residues long. The V gene's germline CDR1 is SQVTM and CDR2 ANQGSEA. The CDR3 coding sequence is TGCAGCGCTCGATCCCGAGGGAGCACCGGGGAGCTGTTTTTT. This gives the protein CSARSRGSTGELFF.

The CDR3 region is CAFGTANTEAFF. For the CDR3, the DNA is TGTGCCTTTGGGACAGCGAACACTGAAGCTTTCTTT. The chain is built from TRBV30 and TRBJ1-1; 7 nucleotides match TRBD1. With V trimmed by 7 bases and J by 1 base, 3 bases remained unmatched. Germline V gene sequence: CDR1 GTSNPN, CDR2 SVGIG (reference sequence). The CDR3 covers 12 residues.

V usage is TRBV30 and J usage is TRBJ2-5; 8 bases are a match to TRBD1. CDR3 size: 11 residues. The V segment lost 6 bases and the J segment 6 bases; nucleotides outside the gene matches: 3. Per the germline V gene, CDR1 is GTSNPN and CDR2 is SVGIG (reference sequence). The CDR3 DNA reads TGTGCCTGTCACAGGGGGAAGACCCAGTACTTC. As protein: CACHRGKTQYF.

This chain joins TRBV15 and TRBJ1-1; 8 bases match TRBD1. CDR3 size: 14 residues. The junction had 6 bases not matched to a gene; V was cut back by 9 bases and J by 0 bases. Per germline, CDR1 LNHNV and CDR2 YYDKDF (reference sequence). The CDR3 DNA sequence: TGTGCCACACAGGGGGGGCGCTTGAACACTGAAGCTTTCTTT. Protein: CATQGGRLNTEAFF.

The V call is TRBV29-1, the J call TRBJ2-3; the D gene is possibly TRBD1 (6 bases). CDR1 is SQVTM and CDR2 is ANQGSEA in the germline V gene. Trimming cost V 6 bases and J 4 bases, with 17 bases left between them. The CDR3 loop spans 14 amino acids. CDR3 bases: TGCAGCGTCAACTACAGGGTTGACGCAGATACGCAGTATTTT. Its protein product is CSVNYRVDADTQYF.